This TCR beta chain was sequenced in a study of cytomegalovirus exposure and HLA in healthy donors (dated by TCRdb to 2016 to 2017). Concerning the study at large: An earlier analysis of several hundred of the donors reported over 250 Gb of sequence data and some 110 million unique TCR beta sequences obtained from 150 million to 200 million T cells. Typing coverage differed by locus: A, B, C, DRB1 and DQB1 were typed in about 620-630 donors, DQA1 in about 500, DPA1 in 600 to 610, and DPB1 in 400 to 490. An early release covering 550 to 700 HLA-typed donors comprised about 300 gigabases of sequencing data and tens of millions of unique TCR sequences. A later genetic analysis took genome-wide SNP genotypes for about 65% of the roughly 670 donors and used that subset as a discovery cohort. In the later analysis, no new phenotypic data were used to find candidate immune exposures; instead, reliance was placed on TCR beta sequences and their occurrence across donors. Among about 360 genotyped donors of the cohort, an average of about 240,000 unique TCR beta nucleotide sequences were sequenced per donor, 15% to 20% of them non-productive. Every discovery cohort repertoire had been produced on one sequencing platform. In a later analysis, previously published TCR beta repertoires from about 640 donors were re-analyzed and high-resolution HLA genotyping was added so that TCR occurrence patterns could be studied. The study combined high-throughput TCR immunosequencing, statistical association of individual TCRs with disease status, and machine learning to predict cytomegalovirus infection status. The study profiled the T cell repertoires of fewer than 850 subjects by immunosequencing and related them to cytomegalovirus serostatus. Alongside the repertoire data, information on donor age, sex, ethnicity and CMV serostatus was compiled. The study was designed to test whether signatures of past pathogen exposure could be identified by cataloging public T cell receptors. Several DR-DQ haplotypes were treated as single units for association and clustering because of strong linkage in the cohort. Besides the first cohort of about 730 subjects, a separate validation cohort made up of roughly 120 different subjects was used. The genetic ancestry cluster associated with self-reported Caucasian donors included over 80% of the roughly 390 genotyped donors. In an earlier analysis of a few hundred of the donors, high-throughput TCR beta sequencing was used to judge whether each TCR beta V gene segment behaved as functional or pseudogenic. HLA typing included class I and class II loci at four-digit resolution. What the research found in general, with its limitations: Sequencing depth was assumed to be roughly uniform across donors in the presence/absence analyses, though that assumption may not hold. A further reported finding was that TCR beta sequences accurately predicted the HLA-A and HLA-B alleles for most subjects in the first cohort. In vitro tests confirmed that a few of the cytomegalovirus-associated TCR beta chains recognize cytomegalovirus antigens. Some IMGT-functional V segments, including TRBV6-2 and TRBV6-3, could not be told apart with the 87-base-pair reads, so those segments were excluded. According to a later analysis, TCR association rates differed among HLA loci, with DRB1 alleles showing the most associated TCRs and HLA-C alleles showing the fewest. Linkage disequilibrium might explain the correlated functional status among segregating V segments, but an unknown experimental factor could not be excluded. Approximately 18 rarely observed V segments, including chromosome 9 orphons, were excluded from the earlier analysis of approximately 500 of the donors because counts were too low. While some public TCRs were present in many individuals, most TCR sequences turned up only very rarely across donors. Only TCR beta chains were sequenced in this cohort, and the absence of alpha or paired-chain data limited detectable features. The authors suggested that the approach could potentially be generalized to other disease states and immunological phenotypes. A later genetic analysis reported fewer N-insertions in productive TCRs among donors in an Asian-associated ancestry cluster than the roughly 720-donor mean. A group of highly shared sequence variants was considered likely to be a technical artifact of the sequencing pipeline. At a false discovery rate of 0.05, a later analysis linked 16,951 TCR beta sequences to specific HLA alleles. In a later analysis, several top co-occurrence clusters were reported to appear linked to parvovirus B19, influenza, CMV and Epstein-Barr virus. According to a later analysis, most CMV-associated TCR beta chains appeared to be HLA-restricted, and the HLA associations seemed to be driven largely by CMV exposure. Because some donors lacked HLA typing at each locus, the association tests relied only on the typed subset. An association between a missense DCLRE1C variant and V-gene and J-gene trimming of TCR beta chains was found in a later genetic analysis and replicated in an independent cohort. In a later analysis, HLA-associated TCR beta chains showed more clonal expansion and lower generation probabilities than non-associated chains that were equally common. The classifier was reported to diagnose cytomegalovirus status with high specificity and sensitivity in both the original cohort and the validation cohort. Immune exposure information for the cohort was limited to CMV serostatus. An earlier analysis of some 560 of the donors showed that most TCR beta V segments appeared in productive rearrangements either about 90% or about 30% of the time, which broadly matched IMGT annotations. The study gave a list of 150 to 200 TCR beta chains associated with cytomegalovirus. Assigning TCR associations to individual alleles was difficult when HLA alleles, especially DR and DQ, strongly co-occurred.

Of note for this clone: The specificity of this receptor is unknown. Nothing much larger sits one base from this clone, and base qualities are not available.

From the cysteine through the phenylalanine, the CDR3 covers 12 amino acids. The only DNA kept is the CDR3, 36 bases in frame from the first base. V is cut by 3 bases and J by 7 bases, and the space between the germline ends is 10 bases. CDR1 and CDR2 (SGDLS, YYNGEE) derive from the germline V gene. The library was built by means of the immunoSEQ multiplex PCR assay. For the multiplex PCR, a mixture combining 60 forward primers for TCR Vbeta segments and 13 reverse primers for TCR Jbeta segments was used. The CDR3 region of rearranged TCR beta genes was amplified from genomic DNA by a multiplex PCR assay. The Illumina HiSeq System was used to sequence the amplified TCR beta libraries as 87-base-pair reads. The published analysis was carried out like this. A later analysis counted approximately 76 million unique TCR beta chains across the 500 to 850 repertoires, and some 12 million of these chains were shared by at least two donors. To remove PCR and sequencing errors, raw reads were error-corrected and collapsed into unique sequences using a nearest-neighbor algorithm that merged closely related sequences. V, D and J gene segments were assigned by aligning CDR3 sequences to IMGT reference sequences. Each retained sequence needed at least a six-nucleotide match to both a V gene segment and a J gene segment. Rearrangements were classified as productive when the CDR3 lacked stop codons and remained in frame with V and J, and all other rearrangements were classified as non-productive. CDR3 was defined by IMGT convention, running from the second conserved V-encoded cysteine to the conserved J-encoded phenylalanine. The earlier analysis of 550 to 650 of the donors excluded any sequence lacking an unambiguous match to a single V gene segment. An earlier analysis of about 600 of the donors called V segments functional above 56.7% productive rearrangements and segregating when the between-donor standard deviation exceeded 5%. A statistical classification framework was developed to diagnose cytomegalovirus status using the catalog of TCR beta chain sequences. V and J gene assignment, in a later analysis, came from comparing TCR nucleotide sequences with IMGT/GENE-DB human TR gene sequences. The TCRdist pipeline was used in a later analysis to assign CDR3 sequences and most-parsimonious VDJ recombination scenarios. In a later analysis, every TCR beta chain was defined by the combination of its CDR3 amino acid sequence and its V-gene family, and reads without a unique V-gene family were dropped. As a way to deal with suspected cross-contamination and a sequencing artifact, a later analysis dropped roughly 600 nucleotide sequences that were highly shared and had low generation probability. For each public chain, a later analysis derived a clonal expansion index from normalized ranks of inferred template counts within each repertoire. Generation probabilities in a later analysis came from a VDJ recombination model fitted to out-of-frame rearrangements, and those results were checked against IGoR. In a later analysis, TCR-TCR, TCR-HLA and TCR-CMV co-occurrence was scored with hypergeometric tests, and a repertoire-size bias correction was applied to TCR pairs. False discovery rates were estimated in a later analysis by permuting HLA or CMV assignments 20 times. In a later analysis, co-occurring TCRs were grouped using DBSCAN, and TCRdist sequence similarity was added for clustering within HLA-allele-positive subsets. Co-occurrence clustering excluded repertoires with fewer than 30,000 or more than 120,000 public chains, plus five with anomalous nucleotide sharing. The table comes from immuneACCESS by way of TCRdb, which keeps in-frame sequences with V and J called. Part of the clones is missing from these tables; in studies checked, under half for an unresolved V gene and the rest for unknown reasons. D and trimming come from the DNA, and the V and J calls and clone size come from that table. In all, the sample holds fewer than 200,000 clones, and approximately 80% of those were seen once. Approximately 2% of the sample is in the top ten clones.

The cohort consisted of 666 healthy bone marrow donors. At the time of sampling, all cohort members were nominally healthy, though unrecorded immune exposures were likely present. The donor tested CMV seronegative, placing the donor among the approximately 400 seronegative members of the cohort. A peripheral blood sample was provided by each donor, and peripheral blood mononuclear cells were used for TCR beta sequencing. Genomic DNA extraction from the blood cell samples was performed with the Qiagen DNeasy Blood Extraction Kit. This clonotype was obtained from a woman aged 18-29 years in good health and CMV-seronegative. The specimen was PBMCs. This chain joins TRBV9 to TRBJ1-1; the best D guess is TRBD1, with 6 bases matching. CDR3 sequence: CASSAGTSEAFF. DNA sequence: TGTGCCAGCAGCGCCGGGACAAGTGAAGCTTTCTTT.